The 2 T cell receptor beta chains listed next were all sequenced from one sample in a study of CD8 T cells in ankylosing spondylitis. MiXCR was run by TCRdb on the 5' RACE reads, yielding one entry per CDR3 protein. Of around 100,000 distinct CDR3 sequences in the sample, about 25% were seen once. Sample: synovial fluid, either unsorted or a sorted T cell fraction (not recorded which). Source of these receptors: a male donor with ankylosing spondylitis.

This clonotype was detected a few times. This chain links TRBV2 with TRBJ2-1; 9 bases align to TRBD2. The J segment lost 3 bases and the V segment lost 5 bases, leaving 5 bases of the junction unmatched. The CDR3 sequence is 15 residues long. CDR1 and CDR2 (germline): SNHLY, FYNNEI. CDR3 protein: CASSINSGSYNEQFF. CDR3 DNA: TGTGCCAGCAGTATAAATAGCGGGAGCTACAATGAGCAGTTCTTC.

J is TRBJ2-3 and V is TRBV2; 8 positions match TRBD2. CDR1 SNHLY and CDR2 FYNNEI come from the germline V gene. The CDR3 is 15 amino acids. J was trimmed by 3 bases and V by 5 bases; bases with no gene match: 7. The CDR3 DNA is TGTGCCAGCAGTTATCTAGCGGGCGGGACAGATACGCAGTATTTT. Protein: CASSYLAGGTDTQYF. The entire variable domain, with the rest obtained from reference TRBV2 and TRBJ2-3, is as follows: EPEVTQTPSHQVTQMGQEVILRCVPISNHLYFYWYRQILGQKVEFLVSFYNNEISEKSEIFDDQFSVERPDGSNFTLKIRSTKLEDSAMYFCASSYLAGGTDTQYFGPGTRLTVL.